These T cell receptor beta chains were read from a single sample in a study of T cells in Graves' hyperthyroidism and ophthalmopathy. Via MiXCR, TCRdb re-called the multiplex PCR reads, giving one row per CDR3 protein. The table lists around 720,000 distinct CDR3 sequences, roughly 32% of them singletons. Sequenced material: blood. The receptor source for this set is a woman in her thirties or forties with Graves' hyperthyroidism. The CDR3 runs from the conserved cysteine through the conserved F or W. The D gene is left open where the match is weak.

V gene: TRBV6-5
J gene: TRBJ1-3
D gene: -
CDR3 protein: CASNVLRHTIYF

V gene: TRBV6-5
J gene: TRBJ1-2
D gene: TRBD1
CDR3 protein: CASSPSDRATYGYTF

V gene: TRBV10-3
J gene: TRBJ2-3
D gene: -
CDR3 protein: CAIKLAGTDTQYF

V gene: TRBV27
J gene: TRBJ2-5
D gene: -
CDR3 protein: CASRGWSAQETQYF

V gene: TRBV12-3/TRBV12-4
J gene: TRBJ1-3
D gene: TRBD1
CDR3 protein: CASRYRGQGNTIYF

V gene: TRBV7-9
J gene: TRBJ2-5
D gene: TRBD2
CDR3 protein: CAGSPRTSGGGETQYF

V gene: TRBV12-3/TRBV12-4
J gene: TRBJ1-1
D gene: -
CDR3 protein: CASSSARGALNTEAFF

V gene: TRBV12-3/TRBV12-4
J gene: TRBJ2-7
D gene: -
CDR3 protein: CASMKLASDYEQYF

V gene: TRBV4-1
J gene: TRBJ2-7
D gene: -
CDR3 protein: CASSQVGREREQHF

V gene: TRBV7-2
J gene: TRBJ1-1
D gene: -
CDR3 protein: CASSSRTSEAFF

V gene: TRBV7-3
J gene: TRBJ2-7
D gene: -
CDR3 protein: CASSLPGGRNTGELYF

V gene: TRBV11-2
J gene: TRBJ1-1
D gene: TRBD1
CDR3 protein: CASSLGRDRLFF

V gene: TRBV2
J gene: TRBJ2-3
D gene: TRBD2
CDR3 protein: CAVGRGADTQYF

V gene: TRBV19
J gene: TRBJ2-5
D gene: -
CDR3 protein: CASTPPGAETQYF

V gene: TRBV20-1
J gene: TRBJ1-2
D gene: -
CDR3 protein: CSARAPAGSRGYTF

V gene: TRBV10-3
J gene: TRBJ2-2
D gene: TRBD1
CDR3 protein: CAISEFSGQGTPNTGELFF

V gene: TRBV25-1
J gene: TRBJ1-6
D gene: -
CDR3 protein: CASGGGSYNSPLHF

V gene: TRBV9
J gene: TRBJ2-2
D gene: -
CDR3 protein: CASSFSVEGTGELFF

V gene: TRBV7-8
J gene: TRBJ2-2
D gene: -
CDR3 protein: CASSASGANTGELFF

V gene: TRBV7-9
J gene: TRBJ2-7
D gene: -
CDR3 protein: CASSPSGTYEQYF

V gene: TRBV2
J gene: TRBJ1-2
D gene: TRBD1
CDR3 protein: CASRPETGKVYGYTF

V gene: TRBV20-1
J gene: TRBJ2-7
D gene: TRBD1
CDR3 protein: CSASPGQGRYEQYF

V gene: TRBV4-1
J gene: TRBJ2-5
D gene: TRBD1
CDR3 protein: CASSQGNQGVRETQYF

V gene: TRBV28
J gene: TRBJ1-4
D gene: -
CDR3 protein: CASKTPSTNEKLFF

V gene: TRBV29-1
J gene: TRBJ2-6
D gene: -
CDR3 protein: CSVTLTGEKTF

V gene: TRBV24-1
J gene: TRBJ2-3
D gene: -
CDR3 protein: CATSAPGEDTQYF

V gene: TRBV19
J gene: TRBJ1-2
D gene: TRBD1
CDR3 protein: CASSMTGVHSEANYGYTF

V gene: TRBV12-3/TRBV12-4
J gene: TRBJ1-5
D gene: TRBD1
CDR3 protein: CASSVQGAVQPQHF

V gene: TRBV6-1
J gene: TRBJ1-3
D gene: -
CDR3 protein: CASSAYSGFGCSIYF

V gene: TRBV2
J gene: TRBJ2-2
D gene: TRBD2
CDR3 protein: CASSYPHGLAGTNTGELFF

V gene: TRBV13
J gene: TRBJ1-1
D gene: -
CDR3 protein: CASSFLGFVAEAFF

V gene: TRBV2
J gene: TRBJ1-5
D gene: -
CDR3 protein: CASSAEAGAGNQPQHF

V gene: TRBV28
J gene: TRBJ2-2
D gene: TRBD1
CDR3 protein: CASSLDRASGELFF

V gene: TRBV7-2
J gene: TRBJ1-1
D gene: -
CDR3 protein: CASSLDGARGLEYTEAFF

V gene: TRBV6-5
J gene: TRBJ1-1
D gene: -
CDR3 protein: CASSYSTLNTEAFF

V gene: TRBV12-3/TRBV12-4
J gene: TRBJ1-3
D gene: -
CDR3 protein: CASRVEGPGNTIYF

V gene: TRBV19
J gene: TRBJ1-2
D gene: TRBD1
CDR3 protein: CASSNQGAAYGYTF

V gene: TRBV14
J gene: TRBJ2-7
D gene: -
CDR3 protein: CASSHGGQQYF

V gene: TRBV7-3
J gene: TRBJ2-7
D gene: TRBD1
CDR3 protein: CASSTGQVGDEQYF

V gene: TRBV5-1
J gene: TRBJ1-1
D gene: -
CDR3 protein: CASSLFGGNTEAFF

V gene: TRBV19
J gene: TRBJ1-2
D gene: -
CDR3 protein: CASSMSFLGGDGYTF

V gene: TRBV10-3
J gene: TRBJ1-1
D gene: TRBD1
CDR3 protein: CAISVGTEIQAFF

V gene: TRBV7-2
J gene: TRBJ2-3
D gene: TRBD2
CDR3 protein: CASSLDAGGQYF

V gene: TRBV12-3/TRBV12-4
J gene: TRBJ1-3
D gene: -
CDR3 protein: CASILFSGNTIYF

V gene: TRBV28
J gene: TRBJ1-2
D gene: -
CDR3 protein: CASSPNTFRYTF

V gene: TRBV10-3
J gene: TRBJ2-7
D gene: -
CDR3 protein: CASRPNKGTNRAYEQYF

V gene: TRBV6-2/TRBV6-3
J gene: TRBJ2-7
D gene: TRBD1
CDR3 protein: CASSYIGTAYEQYF

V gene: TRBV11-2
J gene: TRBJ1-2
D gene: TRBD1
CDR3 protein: CASSFSSGGIGGYTF

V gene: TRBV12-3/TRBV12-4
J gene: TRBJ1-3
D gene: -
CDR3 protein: CASSNRELNTIYF

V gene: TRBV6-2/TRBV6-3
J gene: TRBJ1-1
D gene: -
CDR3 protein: CASSVVLDTEAFF

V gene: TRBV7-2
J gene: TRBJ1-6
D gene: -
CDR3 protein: CASSSGPYNSPLHF

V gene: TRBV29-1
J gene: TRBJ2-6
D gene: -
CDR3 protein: CSVELSGANVLTF